Below are 29 T cell receptor beta chains sequenced from a single sample in a study of T cell responses to AZD1222 COVID-19 vaccine. TCRdb keeps only in-frame clones here, not all; method: immunoSEQ multiplex PCR. This repertoire shows roughly 140,000 clones, approximately 88% found once; its top ten account for about 3.4%. The specimen comprised peripheral blood, sampled on day 0 of MenACWY control vaccination. The receptors were sampled from an adult in good health.

Of note for this clone: Other DNA sequences from this sample encode an identical CDR3 as well. The genes are TRBV6-5 and TRBJ1-1, with D possibly matching TRBD1 (5 bases). V lost 0 bases to trimming and J lost 5 bases, with 10 bases between them. This CDR3 is 14 amino acids long. Looked up from germline, CDR1 is MNHEY and CDR2 is SVGAGI. CDR3 region: CASSYSRGGTEAFF. In nucleotides, the CDR3 is TGTGCCAGCAGTTACTCGAGGGGAGGGACTGAAGCTTTCTTT.

This clone was detected only once. This chain connects TRBV24-1 to TRBJ2-3, with a tentative D call TRBD1 (6 bases). The CDR3 contains 15 residues. Looked up from germline, CDR1 is KGHDR and CDR2 is SFDVKD. V lost 3 bases and J 4 bases, leaving 13 bases between the germline ends. This CDR3 is CATSDPTGGADTQYF. In DNA form, the CDR3 reads TGTGCCACCAGTGATCCGACAGGAGGAGCAGATACGCAGTATTTT.

The chain employs TRBV6-5 and TRBJ1-5; D might be TRBD1 (5 bases). From germline, CDR1 is MNHEY and CDR2 SVGAGI. The CDR3 totals 13 residues. V was shortened by 8 bases and J by 4 bases, with 12 bases between the two germline ends. CDR3 region: CASVITGNQPQHF. As DNA, the CDR3 is TGTGCCAGCGTAATCACAGGAAATCAGCCCCAGCATTTT.

This clone was observed a handful of times. V and J are TRBV29-1 and TRBJ1-1, with 7 bases lining up with TRBD1. The CDR3 is made up of 12 amino acids. V shed 6 bases, J shed 4 bases, and the junction held 5 bases outside the gene matches. CDR1 SQVTM and CDR2 ANQGSEA come from the germline V gene. The DNA for the CDR3 is TGCAGCGTACGACAGGGTCCCACTGAAGCTTTCTTT. It codes for CSVRQGPTEAFF.

The chain couples TRBV7-8 to TRBJ2-7; 15 bases fit TRBD2. V was pared by 5 bases and J by 2 bases, with 7 bases of the junction left unmatched. Germline assignment: CDR1 SGHVS and CDR2 FQNEAQ. The CDR3 extends over 17 amino acids. In DNA form, the CDR3 reads TGTGCCAGCAGCGCCCGGACTAGCGGGGGGGGAACCTACGAGCAGTACTTC. Protein sequence: CASSARTSGGGTYEQYF. The full variable domain, in which reference TRBV7-8 and TRBJ2-7 provide the parts outside the CDR3, is GAGVSQSPRYKVAKRGQDVALRCDPISGHVSLFWYQQALGQGPEFLTYFQNEAQLDKSGLPSDRFFAERPEGSVSTLKIQRTQQEDSAVYLCASSARTSGGGTYEQYFGPGTRLTVT.

The J gene is TRBJ2-1, the V gene TRBV14; TRBD2 might be the D (5 bases). CDR1 and CDR2 from the germline V gene are SGHDN and FVKESK. V lost 1 base, J lost 6 bases, and 7 bases lay in between. CDR3 length: 13 residues. For the CDR3, the DNA is TGTGCCAGCAGCCAAGGACTACGCAATGAGCAGTTCTTC. This codes for CASSQGLRNEQFF.

In DNA form, the CDR3 reads TGTGCCAGCAGTTCCGCAATATATCAGCCCCAGCATTTT. It is translated as CASSSAIYQPQHF. The chain employs TRBV12-3 or TRBV12-4 and TRBJ1-5; D remains unclear. CDR3 length equals 13 residues. V was pared by 4 bases and J by 5 bases, with 9 bases between.

V and J are TRBV30 and TRBJ1-1; D unclear. Trimming took 2 bases from V and 2 from J, leaving 6 bases between them. CDR1 and CDR2 (germline): GTSNPN, SVGIG (reference sequence). This CDR3 is 12 amino acids long. CDR3 DNA: TGTGCCTGGAGTACGGCCAACACTGAAGCTTTCTTT. Its protein is CAWSTANTEAFF.

V usage is TRBV7-2 and J usage is TRBJ1-2; D not resolved. This CDR3 is 14 amino acids long. Trimming stripped 5 bases from V and 4 bases from J, with 14 bases between. CDR1 SGHTA and CDR2 FQGNSA come from the germline V gene. CDR3 in amino acids: CASSPDTSGYGYTF. The DNA of the CDR3 is TGTGCCAGCAGCCCAGACACGTCCGGCTATGGCTACACCTTC.

The V call is TRBV18, the J call TRBJ2-5; a possible D gene is TRBD2 (6 bases). V lost 3 bases and J 4 bases, leaving 15 bases between the germline ends. This CDR3 spans 15 amino acids. Germline CDR1 reads KGHSH; CDR2 reads LQKENI. CDR3 DNA: TGTGCCAGCTCACCGCCGGGTCGCGGGGCAGAGACCCAGTACTTC. Translating gives CASSPPGRGAETQYF.

The chain employs TRBV6-2 or TRBV6-3 and TRBJ1-1; D call uncertain. This CDR3 comprises 13 residues. Germline V gene sequence: CDR1 MNHEY, CDR2 SVGEGT. Trimming took 3 bases from V and 4 from J, leaving 9 bases between them. This CDR3 is CASSYGESTEAFF. CDR3 sequence (DNA): TGTGCCAGCAGTTATGGGGAATCCACTGAAGCTTTCTTT.

The chain links TRBV6-5 to TRBJ1-1; D is possibly TRBD1 (5 bases). V was clipped by 7 bases and J by 1 base, with 13 bases between them. CDR1 MNHEY and CDR2 SVGAGI come from the germline V gene. This CDR3 has 14 amino acids. The CDR3 spells CASTNPTGNTEAFF. In DNA, the CDR3 is TGTGCCAGCACTAACCCCACAGGGAACACTGAAGCTTTCTTT.

The genes are TRBV6-5 and TRBJ2-7, with D possibly being TRBD1 (6 bases). Per germline, CDR1 MNHEY and CDR2 SVGAGI. Between the trimmed V and J ends, which lost 6 bases and 3 bases, there was a span of 9 bases. The CDR3 extends over 12 amino acids. The chain's CDR3 is CASSGQHYEQYF. The CDR3 nucleotides are TGTGCCAGCAGCGGACAGCACTACGAGCAGTACTTC.

The rearrangement joins TRBV6-6 to TRBJ1-2; 8 bases align to TRBD1. J gave up 7 bases and V 5 bases, and 0 bases lay outside the gene matches. Germline loops: CDR1 MNHNY, CDR2 SVGAGI (reference sequence). The CDR3 spans 11 residues. CDR3 sequence (DNA): TGTGCCAGCAGTCAGGGGGCTGGCTACACCTTC. Its protein product is CASSQGAGYTF.

J is TRBJ2-3 and V is TRBV5-1; D is ambiguous. V was cut by 0 bases and J by 0 bases, with 8 bases left in between. CDR1 is SGHRS, CDR2 YFSETQ, per germline. The CDR3 loop spans 15 amino acids. CDR3 coding DNA: TGCGCCAGCAGCTTGGTGCCAGATAGCACAGATACGCAGTATTTT. Translation gives CASSLVPDSTDTQYF.

This clone was found a few times. The V gene is TRBV2, the J gene TRBJ1-6; 11 nucleotides agree with TRBD1. The CDR3 is made up of 15 amino acids. Germline values: CDR1 SNHLY, CDR2 FYNNEI. Trimming cost V 6 bases and J 9 bases; bases outside gene matches: 7. The chain's CDR3 is CASRAYGTGGSPLHF. The DNA for the CDR3 is TGTGCCAGCAGAGCGTACGGGACAGGGGGTTCACCCCTCCACTTT.

The chain carries TRBV5-4 and TRBJ1-2; 7 bases match TRBD1. The CDR3 loop spans 15 amino acids. Germline V gives CDR1 SGHNT, CDR2 YYREEE (reference sequence). J lost 8 bases, V lost 1 base, and 11 bases had no gene match. This chain's CDR3 is CASSLPYTGAGGYTF. As DNA, the CDR3 is TGTGCCAGCAGCTTGCCATACACAGGGGCTGGCGGCTACACCTTC.

This clone appeared a single time. The V gene is TRBV6-2 or TRBV6-3, the J gene TRBJ1-5, with D unclear. The CDR3 consists of 14 residues. V lost 2 bases, J lost 5 bases, and 10 bases lay in between. The germline gives CDR1 MNHEY, CDR2 SVGEGT. The CDR3 DNA follows: TGTGCCAGCAGTTACAGAGGGCGAGATCAGCCCCAGCATTTT. Its protein is CASSYRGRDQPQHF.

The V and J genes are TRBV19 and TRBJ1-1; 7 bases agree with TRBD1. The CDR3 totals 13 residues. Germline V gene sequence: CDR1 LNHDA, CDR2 SQIVND (reference sequence). V trimming: 7 bases; J trimming: 4 bases; junction bases outside the gene matches: 6. CDR3 loop: CASTHRGGTEAFF. For the CDR3, the DNA is TGTGCCAGTACACACAGGGGAGGCACTGAAGCTTTCTTT.

V usage is TRBV29-1 and J usage is TRBJ2-2; tentative D call: TRBD2 (6 bases). Per germline, CDR1 SQVTM and CDR2 ANQGSEA. V gave up 8 bases and J gave up 2 bases, with 18 bases separating them. This CDR3 region has 15 residues. The CDR3 is CSHSGLGTNTGELFF. The CDR3 nucleotides are TGCAGCCACTCCGGTTTAGGGACTAACACCGGGGAGCTGTTTTTT.

V and J are TRBV19 and TRBJ1-5; D uncertain. V was shortened by 9 bases and J by 0 bases, with 15 bases between the two germline ends. The germline V gene has CDR1 LNHDA and CDR2 SQIVND (reference sequence). The CDR3 spans 15 residues. The CDR3 coding sequence is TGTGCCAGCGGACCGGCGTTCTATAGCAATCAGCCCCAGCATTTT. Protein product: CASGPAFYSNQPQHF.

The chain recombines TRBV5-1 with TRBJ2-5; 11 bases map to TRBD1. With 4 bases clipped from V and 7 bases from J, the junction kept 6 bases outside the gene matches. The CDR3 length is 14 residues. Looked up from germline, CDR1 is SGHRS and CDR2 is YFSETQ. CDR3 bases: TGCGCCAGCAGCCCGGGACAGGGGGTTGGGACCCAGTACTTC. Its protein is CASSPGQGVGTQYF. The complete variable domain, with remaining parts taken from reference TRBV5-1 and TRBJ2-5, reads KAGVTQTPRYLIKTRGQQVTLSCSPISGHRSVSWYQQTPGQGLQFLFEYFSETQRNKGNFPGRFSGRQFSNSRSEMNVSTLELGDSALYLCASSPGQGVGTQYFGPGTRLLVL.

The chain couples TRBV7-2 to TRBJ2-7; D gene unclear. V was trimmed by 2 bases and J by 4 bases, leaving 15 bases between them. Germline V gene lookup returns CDR1 SGHTA and CDR2 FQGNSA. The CDR3 has 15 residues. The CDR3 DNA sequence: TGTGCCAGCAGCTTAAACCGTGGGTTATGGTACGAGCAGTACTTC. It specifies CASSLNRGLWYEQYF.

This clone was counted between two and nine times. This chain connects TRBV7-2 to TRBJ1-4; perhaps TRBD1 as D (5 bases). Per germline, CDR1 SGHTA and CDR2 FQGNSA. V was pared by 3 bases and J by 7 bases, with 12 bases between. The CDR3 extends over 14 amino acids. Written as DNA, the CDR3 is TGTGCCAGCAGCTTTAATATTGGGGGTGAAAAACTGTTTTTT. Translating it yields CASSFNIGGEKLFF.

This clone has a count of ten or more. The chain recombines TRBV4-1 with TRBJ2-1; D ambiguous. V was shortened by 1 base and J by 6 bases, with 16 bases between the two germline ends. There are 16 residues in the CDR3. The V gene's germline CDR1 is MGHRA and CDR2 YSYEKL. CDR3 nucleotide sequence: TGCGCCAGCAGCCAAGGACTCCAAACGAGGCTCAATGAGCAGTTCTTC. Its protein product is CASSQGLQTRLNEQFF.

The chain combines TRBV2 with TRBJ1-2, with 7 bases fitting TRBD1. This CDR3 is built from 14 residues. Per the germline V gene, CDR1 is SNHLY and CDR2 is FYNNEI. Trimming cost V 7 bases and J 3 bases; bases outside gene matches: 8. CDR3 sequence: CASTRTGAYYGYTF. CDR3 nucleotides: TGTGCCAGCACCCGGACAGGAGCTTACTATGGCTACACCTTC. Complete variable domain (other parts from reference TRBV2 and TRBJ1-2): EPEVTQTPSHQVTQMGQEVILRCVPISNHLYFYWYRQILGQKVEFLVSFYNNEISEKSEIFDDQFSVERPDGSNFTLKIRSTKLEDSAMYFCASTRTGAYYGYTFGSGTRLTVV.

The V call is TRBV27, the J call TRBJ1-5; possibly TRBD1 for D (5 bases). CDR3 length equals 12 residues. Trimming left V 6 bases short and J 9 bases short, with 12 bases between. CDR1 and CDR2 (germline): MNHEY, SMNVEV (reference sequence). Here the CDR3 reads CASSPSGRPQHF. CDR3 bases: TGTGCCAGCAGCCCCTCGGGACGGCCCCAGCATTTT.

The gene calls are TRBV6-1 and TRBJ1-6; TRBD1 is a possible D gene (5 bases). Germline loops: CDR1 MNHNS, CDR2 SASEGT. This CDR3 is 16 amino acids long. Trimming stripped 2 bases from V and 10 bases from J, with 18 bases between. The CDR3 nucleotides read TGTGCCAGCAGTGAAAAGGGCAGGGTGGAAGAATCACCCCTCCACTTT. The encoded protein is CASSEKGRVEESPLHF.

The V and J genes are TRBV12-3 or TRBV12-4 and TRBJ1-3; D uncertain. The CDR3 loop spans 13 amino acids. Trimming took 8 bases from V and 2 from J, leaving 10 bases between them. The CDR3 DNA reads as TGTGCCAGCGCCGACCGGGCTGGAAACACCATATATTTT. Its translation is CASADRAGNTIYF.